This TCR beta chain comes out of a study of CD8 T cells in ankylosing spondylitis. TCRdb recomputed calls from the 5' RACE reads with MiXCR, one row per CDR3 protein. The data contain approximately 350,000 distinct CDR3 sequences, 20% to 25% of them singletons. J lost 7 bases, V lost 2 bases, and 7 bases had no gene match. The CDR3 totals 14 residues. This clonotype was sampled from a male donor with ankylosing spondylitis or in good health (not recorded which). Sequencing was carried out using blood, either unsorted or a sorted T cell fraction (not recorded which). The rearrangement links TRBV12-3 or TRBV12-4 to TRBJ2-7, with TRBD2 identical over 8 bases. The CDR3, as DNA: TGTGCCAGCAGTTTAATGAGCGGGGGTTCTGAGCAGTACTTC. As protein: CASSLMSGGSEQYF.